This TCR beta chain was recorded in a study of patients and donors after allogeneic stem cell transplantation. Trimming left V 5 bases short and J 10 bases short, with 11 bases between. The CDR3 loop spans 12 amino acids. Germline lookup yields CDR1 KGHDR and CDR2 SFDVKD. TCRdb fed the RT-PCR reads into MiXCR, producing one record per CDR3 protein. The table shows about 230,000 distinct CDR3 sequences, with 13% to 15% occurring only once. This clonotype appeared many times. The clonotype was recovered from a human donor who was either an allogeneic HSCT recipient or a stem cell or donor lymphocyte infusion donor (not recorded which). It is not recorded whose cells these are; they may come from a transplant donor. Sequencing was done on a sample of blood, either unsorted or a sorted T cell fraction (not recorded which). The chain is built from TRBV24-1 and TRBJ2-1; D is ambiguous. For the CDR3, the DNA is TGTGCCACCAGTGTGGTGGGCAGGGAGCAGTTCTTC. Its translation: CATSVVGREQFF.